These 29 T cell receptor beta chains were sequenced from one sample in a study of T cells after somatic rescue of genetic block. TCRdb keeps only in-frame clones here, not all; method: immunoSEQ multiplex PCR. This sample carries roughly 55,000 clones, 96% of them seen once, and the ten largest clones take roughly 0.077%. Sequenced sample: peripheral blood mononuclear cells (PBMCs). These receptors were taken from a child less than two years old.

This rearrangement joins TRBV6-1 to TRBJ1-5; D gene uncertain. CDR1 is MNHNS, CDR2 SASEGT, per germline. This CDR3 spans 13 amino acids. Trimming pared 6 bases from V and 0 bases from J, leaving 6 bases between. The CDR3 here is CASRNYSNQPQHF. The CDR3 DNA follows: TGTGCCAGCAGGAACTATAGCAATCAGCCCCAGCATTTT.

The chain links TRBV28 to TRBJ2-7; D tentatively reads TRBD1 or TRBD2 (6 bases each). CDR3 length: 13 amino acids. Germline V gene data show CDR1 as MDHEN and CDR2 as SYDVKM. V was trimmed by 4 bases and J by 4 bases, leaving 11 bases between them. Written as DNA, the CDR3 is TGTGCCAGCAGTTGGGGGGCAGGGTACGAGCAGTACTTC. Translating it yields CASSWGAGYEQYF.

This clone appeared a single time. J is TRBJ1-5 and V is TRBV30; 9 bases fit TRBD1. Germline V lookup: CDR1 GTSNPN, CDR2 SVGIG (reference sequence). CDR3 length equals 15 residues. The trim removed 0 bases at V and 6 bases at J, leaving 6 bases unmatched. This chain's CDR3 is CAWSVGTGISQPQHF. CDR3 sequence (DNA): TGTGCCTGGAGTGTAGGGACAGGGATCTCTCAGCCCCAGCATTTT. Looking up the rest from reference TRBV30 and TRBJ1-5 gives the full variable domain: SQTIHQWPATLVQPVGSPLSLECTVEGTSNPNLYWYRQAAGRGLQLLFYSVGIGQISSEVPQNLSASRPQDRQFILSSKKLLLSDSGFYLCAWSVGTGISQPQHFGDGTRLSIL.

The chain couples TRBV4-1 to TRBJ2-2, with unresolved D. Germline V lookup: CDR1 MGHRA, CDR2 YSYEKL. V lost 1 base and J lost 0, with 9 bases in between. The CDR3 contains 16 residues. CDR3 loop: CASSQAGVANTGELFF. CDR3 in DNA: TGCGCCAGCAGCCAAGCAGGCGTTGCGAACACCGGGGAGCTGTTTTTT.

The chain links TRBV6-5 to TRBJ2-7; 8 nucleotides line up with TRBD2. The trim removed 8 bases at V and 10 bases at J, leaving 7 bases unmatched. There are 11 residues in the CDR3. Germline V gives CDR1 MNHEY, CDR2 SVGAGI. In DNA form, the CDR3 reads TGTGCCAGCCAGAGCGGGAGTCGACAGTACTTC. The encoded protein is CASQSGSRQYF.

CDR3 amino acids: CAISARGPDTQYF. The CDR3 nucleotides read TGTGCCATCAGTGCCCGAGGGCCAGATACGCAGTATTTT. The rearrangement uses TRBV10-3 and TRBJ2-3; D may be TRBD2 (5 bases). The germline CDR1 and CDR2 sequences are ENHRY and SYGVKD. The CDR3 loop spans 13 amino acids. Trimming took 4 bases from V and 4 from J, leaving 9 bases between them.

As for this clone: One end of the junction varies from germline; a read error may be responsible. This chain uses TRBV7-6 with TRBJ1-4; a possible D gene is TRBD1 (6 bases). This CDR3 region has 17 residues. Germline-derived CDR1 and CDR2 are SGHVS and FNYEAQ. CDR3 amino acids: CAGSLAQGPAANEKLFF. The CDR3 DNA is TGTGCCGGCAGCTTAGCCCAGGGGCCTGCAGCAAATGAAAAACTGTTTTTT.

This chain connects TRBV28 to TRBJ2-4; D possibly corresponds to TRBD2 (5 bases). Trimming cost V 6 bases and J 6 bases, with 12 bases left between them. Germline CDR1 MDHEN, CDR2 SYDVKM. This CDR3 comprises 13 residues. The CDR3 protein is CASSPRGRNIQYF. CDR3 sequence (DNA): TGTGCCAGCAGCCCACGGGGTAGAAACATTCAGTACTTC.

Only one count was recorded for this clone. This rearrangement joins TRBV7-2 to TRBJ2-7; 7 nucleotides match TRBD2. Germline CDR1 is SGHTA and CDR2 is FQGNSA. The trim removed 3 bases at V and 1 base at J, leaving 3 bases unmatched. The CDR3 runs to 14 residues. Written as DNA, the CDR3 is TGTGCCAGCAGCTTTGCTAGCGGATCCTACGAGCAGTACTTC. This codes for CASSFASGSYEQYF.

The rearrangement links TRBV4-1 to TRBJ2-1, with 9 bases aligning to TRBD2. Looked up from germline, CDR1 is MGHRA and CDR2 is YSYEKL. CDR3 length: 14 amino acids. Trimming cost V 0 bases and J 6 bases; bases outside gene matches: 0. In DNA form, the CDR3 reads TGCGCCAGCAGCCAAGATAGCGGGAGCAATGAGCAGTTCTTC. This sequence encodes CASSQDSGSNEQFF.

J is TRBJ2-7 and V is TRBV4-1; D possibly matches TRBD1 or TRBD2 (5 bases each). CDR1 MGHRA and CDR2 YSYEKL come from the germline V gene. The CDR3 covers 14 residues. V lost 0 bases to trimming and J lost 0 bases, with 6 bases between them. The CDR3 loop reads CASSQDGASYEQYF. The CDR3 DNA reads TGCGCCAGCAGCCAAGACGGGGCCTCCTACGAGCAGTACTTC.

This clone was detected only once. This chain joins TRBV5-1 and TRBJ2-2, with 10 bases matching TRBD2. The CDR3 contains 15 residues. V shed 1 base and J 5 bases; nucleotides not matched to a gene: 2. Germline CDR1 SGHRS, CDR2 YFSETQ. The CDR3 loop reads CASSLSTSGTGELFF. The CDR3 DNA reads TGCGCCAGCAGCTTGTCGACTAGCGGGACCGGGGAGCTGTTTTTT.

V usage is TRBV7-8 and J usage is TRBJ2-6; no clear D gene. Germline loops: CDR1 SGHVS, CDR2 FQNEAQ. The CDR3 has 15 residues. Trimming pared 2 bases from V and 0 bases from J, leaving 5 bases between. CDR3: CASSLWASGANVLTF. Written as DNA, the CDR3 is TGTGCCAGCAGCTTATGGGCCTCTGGGGCCAACGTCCTGACTTTC.

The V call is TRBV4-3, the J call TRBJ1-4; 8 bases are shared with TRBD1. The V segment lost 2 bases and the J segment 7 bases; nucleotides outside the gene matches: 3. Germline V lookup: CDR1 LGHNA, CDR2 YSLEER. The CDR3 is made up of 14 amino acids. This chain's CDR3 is CASSQTGGFEKLFF. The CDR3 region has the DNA TGCGCCAGCAGCCAAACAGGGGGTTTTGAAAAACTGTTTTTT.

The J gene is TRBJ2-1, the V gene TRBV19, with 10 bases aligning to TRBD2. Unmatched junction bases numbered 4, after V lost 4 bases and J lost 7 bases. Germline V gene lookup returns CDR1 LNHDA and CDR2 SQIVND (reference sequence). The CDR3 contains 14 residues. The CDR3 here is CASSSSGRRNEQFF. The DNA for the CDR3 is TGTGCCAGTAGTAGTAGCGGGAGGAGAAATGAGCAGTTCTTC.

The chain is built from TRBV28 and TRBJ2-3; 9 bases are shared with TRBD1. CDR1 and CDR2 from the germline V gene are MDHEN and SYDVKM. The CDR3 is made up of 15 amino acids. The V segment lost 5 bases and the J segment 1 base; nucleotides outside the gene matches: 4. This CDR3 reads CASSAGTGRTDTQYF. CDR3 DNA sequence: TGTGCCAGCAGTGCCGGGACAGGGCGCACAGATACGCAGTATTTT.

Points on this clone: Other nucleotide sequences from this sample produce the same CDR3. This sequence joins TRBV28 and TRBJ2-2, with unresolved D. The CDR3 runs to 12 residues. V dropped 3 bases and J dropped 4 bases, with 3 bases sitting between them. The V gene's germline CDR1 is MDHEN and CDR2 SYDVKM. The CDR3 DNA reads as TGTGCCAGCAGTTTGGGCACCGGGGAGCTGTTTTTT. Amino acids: CASSLGTGELFF.

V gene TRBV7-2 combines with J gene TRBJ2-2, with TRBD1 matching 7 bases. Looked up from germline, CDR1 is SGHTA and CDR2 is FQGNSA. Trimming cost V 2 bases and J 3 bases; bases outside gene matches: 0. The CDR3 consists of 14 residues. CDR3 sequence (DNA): TGTGCCAGCAGCTTACAGGGGGACACCGGGGAGCTGTTTTTT. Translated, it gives CASSLQGDTGELFF.

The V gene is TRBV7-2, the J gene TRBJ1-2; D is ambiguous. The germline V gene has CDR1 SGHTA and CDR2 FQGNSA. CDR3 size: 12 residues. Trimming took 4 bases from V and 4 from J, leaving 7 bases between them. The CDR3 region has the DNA TGTGCCAGCAGCTCGATCCTCTATGGCTACACCTTC. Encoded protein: CASSSILYGYTF.

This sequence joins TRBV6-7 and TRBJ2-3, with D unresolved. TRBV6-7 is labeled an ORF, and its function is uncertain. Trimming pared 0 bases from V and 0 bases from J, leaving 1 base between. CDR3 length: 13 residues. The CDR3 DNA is TGTGCCAGCAGTTACTCAAGCACAGATACGCAGTATTTT. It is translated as CASSYSSTDTQYF.

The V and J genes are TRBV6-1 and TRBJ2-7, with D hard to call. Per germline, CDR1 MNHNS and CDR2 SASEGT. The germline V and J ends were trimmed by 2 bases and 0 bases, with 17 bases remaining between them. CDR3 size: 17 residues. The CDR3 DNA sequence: TGTGCCAGCAGTGAAAGCCCATTGGACGGAACCTCCTACGAGCAGTACTTC. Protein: CASSESPLDGTSYEQYF.

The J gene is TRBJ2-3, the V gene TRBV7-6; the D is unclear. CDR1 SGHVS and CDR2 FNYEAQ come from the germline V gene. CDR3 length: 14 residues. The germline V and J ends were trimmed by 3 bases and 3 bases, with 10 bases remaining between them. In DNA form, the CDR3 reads TGTGCCAGCAGCTTGGCCCCTTGGACAGATACGCAGTATTTT. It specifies CASSLAPWTDTQYF.

This chain's CDR3 is CASSLAGANVLTF. The CDR3, as DNA: TGTGCCAGCAGCTTAGCTGGGGCCAACGTCCTGACTTTC. This rearrangement joins TRBV13 to TRBJ2-6; D is unclear. There are 13 residues in the CDR3. Germline assignment: CDR1 PRHDT and CDR2 FYEKMQ (reference sequence). V was shortened by 1 base and J by 2 bases, with 0 bases between the two germline ends.

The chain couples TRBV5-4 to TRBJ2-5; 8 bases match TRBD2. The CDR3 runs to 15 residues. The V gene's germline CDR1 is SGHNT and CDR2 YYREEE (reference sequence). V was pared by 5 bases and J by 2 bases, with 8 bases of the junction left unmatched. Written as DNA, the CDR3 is TGTGCCAGCAGTCGACCGGGACTAGAACAAGAGACCCAGTACTTC. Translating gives CASSRPGLEQETQYF.

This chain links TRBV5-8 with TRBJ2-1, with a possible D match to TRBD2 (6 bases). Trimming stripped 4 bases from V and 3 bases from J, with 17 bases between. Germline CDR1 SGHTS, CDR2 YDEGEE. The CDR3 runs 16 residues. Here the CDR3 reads CASSTRRARGYNEQFF. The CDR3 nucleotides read TGTGCCAGCAGCACGAGGAGGGCGCGAGGCTACAATGAGCAGTTCTTC.

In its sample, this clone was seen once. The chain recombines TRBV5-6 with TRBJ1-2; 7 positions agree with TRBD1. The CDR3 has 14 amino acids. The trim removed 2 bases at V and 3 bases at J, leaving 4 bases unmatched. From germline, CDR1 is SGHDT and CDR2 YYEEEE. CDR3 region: CASSFRDRYYGYTF. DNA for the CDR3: TGTGCCAGCAGCTTCCGGGACAGATACTATGGCTACACCTTC.

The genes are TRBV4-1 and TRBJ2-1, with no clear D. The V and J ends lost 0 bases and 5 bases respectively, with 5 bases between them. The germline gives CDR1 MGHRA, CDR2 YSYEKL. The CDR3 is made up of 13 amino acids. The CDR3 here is CASSQERDNEQFF. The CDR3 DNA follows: TGCGCCAGCAGCCAAGAACGTGACAATGAGCAGTTCTTC.

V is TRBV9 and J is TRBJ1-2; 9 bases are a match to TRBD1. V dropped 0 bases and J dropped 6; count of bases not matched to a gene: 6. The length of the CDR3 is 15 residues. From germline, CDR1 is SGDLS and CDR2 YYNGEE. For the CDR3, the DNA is TGTGCCAGCAGCGTAGACCCCGGGACAGGGCATGGCTACACCTTC. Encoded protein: CASSVDPGTGHGYTF.

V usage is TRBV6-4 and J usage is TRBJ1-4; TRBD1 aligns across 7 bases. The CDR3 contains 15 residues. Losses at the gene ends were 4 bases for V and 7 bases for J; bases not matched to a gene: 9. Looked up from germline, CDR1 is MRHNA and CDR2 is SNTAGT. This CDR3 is CASSALSGQVEKLFF. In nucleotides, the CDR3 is TGTGCCAGCAGTGCTCTCTCTGGACAGGTTGAAAAACTGTTTTTT.